This paragraph covers one TCR beta chain sequence. J was trimmed by 7 bases and V by 5 bases; bases with no gene match: 13. CDR3 size: 15 residues. Germline loops: CDR1 SGDLS, CDR2 YYNGEE. This sample was taken from a study of blood T cell repertoires in COVID-19. Libraries were prepared by immunoSEQ multiplex PCR; TCRdb keeps only in-frame clonotypes and omits some of them. The sample holds tens of thousands of clones; around 85% are singletons and the top ten take around a quarter. This clonotype was obtained from an elderly man with active or convalescent COVID-19. The V and J genes are TRBV9 and TRBJ2-3, with 7 bases aligning to TRBD2. Sequenced: peripheral blood. The CDR3 region has the DNA TGTGCCAGCAGTCCCCGGGGGGATCCTACACATACGCAGTATTTT. This gives the protein CASSPRGDPTHTQYF.